Listed below are T cell receptor beta chains from one sample, sequenced in a study of T cell responses to AZD1222 COVID-19 vaccine. Some clones are missing from TCRdb's copy, which holds only in-frame ones; the method was immunoSEQ multiplex PCR. The table lists about 140,000 clones, about nine tenths of them singletons. The material was peripheral blood, obtained on day 0 of AZD1222 vaccination. The receptors originated from an adult in good health. Each CDR3 is given without its conserved first and last residue.

v_call cdr3_aa
TRBV9 ASPLLSGVFTDTQY
TRBV2 ASSGDYGKLF
TRBV14 ASSAYYEQY
TRBV5-1 ASSRTSDRGNSPLH
TRBV19 ASSVDRARGYT
TRBV24-1 ATSPASTSTDTQY
TRBV7-6 ASSLGAGQSGTGELF
TRBV10-3 ATQAGTAIFYGYT
TRBV15 ATSRDEQGAVYGYT
TRBV9 ASSVYGDSGNTIY
TRBV28 ASSSRQGDTQY
TRBV15 ATSRTRGFNEKLF